This TCR beta chain was captured by sequencing in a study of blood T cells in healthy people across ages. General study findings and limits: PBMCs were not sorted, which prevented a conclusive comparison of naive versus antigen-experienced cells.

A sample-barcoded 5' primer and a J-beta primer mix were used in a second PCR of roughly 6 to 11 cycles. TCRdb re-derived calls from the 5' RACE reads in MiXCR, one entry per CDR3 protein. The sample carries around 620,000 distinct CDR3 sequences, 27% recorded once. V gave up 5 bases and J gave up 2 bases, with 14 bases separating them. This CDR3 is 15 amino acids long. CDR1 is MGHDK, CDR2 SYGVNS, per germline. Comments on this clonotype: Its antigen is as yet unknown.

The sequenced material came from blood. This clonotype was sampled from a woman in her seventies in good health. V usage is TRBV25-1 and J usage is TRBJ2-3; D possibly corresponds to TRBD2 (7 bases). Here the CDR3 DNA reads TGTGCCAGCAGTAGAGGGGGGGGAGACACAGATACGCAGTATTTT. Protein: CASSRGGGDTDTQYF.